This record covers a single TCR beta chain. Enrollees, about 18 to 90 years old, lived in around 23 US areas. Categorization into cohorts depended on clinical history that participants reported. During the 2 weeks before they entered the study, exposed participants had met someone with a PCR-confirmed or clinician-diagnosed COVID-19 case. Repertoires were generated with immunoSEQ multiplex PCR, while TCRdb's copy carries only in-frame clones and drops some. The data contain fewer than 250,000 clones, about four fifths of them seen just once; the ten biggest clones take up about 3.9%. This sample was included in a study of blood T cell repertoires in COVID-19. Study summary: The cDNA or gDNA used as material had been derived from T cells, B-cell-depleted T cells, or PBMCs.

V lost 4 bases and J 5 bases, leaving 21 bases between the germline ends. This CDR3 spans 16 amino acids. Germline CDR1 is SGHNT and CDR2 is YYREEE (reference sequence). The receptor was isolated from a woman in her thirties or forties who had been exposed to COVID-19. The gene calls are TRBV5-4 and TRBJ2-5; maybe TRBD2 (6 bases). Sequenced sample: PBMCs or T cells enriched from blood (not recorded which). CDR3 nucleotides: TGTGCCAGCAGCCGGACCGCGGGACTCGACGGGGAGACCCAGTACTTC. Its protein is CASSRTAGLDGETQYF.